The T cell receptor (beta chain) under discussion was sequenced for a study of vaccination effects on CD4 cells after COVID-19. Sequencing was performed with immunoSEQ multiplex PCR; in TCRdb, only in-frame clones are kept and a portion is missing. The data show 50,000 to 75,000 clones, more than 80% seen once. CDR1 is LGHNT, CDR2 FRNRAP, per germline. Trimming cost V 0 bases and J 1 base, with 15 bases left between them. This CDR3 region has 18 residues. General study findings and limits: Both infection-induced and vaccine-induced clones contracted markedly at late post-vaccination timepoints. Few convalescent patients, and no early post-infection timepoints, were available to the study.

Comments on this clone: Its antigen remains unknown.

After expansion with viral peptide pools in the ViraFEST assay, antigen-specific CD4+ T cells were sequenced. Following culture for about ten days, CD4+ T cells were isolated. Researchers reported culturing a few million PBMC in each well, adding around 10 IU/ml IL-2 and approximately 10 ug/ml peptides. Cultures received IL-2 medium that replaced half the medium on days 3 and 7. This chain uses TRBV12-5 with TRBJ2-2, with D possibly TRBD2 on 6 matching bases. This specimen was CD4+ T cells from PBMCs cultured with HCoV-229E spike peptides, taken before COVID-19 vaccination. The receptor was derived from a human donor who received a COVID-19 vaccine. CDR3 region: CASGLVPDGLLNTGELFF. The CDR3 nucleotides are TGTGCTAGTGGTTTGGTCCCCGACGGACTACTGAACACCGGGGAGCTGTTTTTT.